One T cell receptor beta chain is described in this entry. The specificity of this receptor is unknown. No clone much larger than this one lies a single base away; base qualities are absent. The entry originates in a study of STAT5B mutations in CD4+ large granular lymphocyte leukemia (dated by TCRdb to between 2021 and 2023). A note on the overall study: Among the healthy controls, the CDR3 'QG' motif was associated with a particular HLA allele. The study compared the TCRbeta repertoires of patients with CD4+ T-cell large granular lymphocyte leukemia against those of healthy blood donors. Flow cytometry on FACSCanto II or FACSVerse showed that the purified fractions were more than 95% pure among lymphocytes. What the authors observed across the whole study: Greater clonality appeared to be present in CD4-sorted patient repertoires than in healthy CD4+ repertoires, and the difference was retained after the putative leukemic clones were removed. The data were not HLA-matched, and the higher clonality in CD4+ T-LGLL than in CD8+ T-LGLL could be due to the relatively small sample size. Each patient's main leukemic clonotypes were private, but around 25% of these clonotypes showed up at low frequency in the non-leukemic repertoires of other patients. Enrichment of TRBV06-family usage was observed among the top patient clones (8/27) relative to healthy controls (2/35).

Healthy controls were roughly 40 blood donors whose buffy coats came from the Finnish Red Cross blood service. All TCR-sequenced material derived from peripheral blood: patient blood samples and healthy donor buffy coats. Peripheral blood mononuclear cells were isolated by Ficoll-Hypaque gradient centrifugation. For the healthy controls, CD4+ cells were obtained from buffy coats by magnetic purification. Genomic DNA was extracted with the Gentra Puregene Cell and Tissue kit and quantified on a Qubit 2.0 fluorometer. The immunoSEQ assay at survey resolution was applied to genomic DNA for sequencing of TCRbeta rearrangements. In the paper's pipeline: In the TCR sequencing data, the smallest productive clonotype frequency that could be detected was 2.59 x 10-5. Only productive TCRbeta rearrangements, defined as complete and in-frame sequences, were included in the analyses. Clonality for each sample was calculated as Simpson clonality in the immunoSEQ Analyzer version 3.0. Clones were categorized by frequency as very rare, small, medium, large (1-20%) or hyperexpanded (>20%). Generation probabilities were estimated with OLGA 1.2.3, V-gene circos plots were made with VDJtools, specificities were looked up in VDJdb, and CDR3 motifs were identified with GLIPH. TCRdb carries this immuneACCESS record with in-frame sequences only. Its versions omit some clonotypes, under half of them owing to an unresolved V gene in the studies checked, with the rest unexplained. V and J calls and clone size are those listed in that table; D and trimming were worked out from the DNA. The sample yields 45,000 to 55,000 clones; 60% to 75% were counted once. The leading ten clones occupy about 1.5% of the sample.

Via the germline V gene (reference sequence), CDR1 is MNHEY and CDR2 SMNVEV. The CDR3 covers 17 residues, taking in both the cysteine and the phenylalanine. The read is trimmed to its CDR3 DNA, 51 bases read in frame from base 1. The germline V end is reduced by 8 bases and the J end by 5 bases; junction bases left unmatched: 14. The receptor was isolated from a human donor in good health. The receptor chain draws on TRBV27 and TRBJ2-5, with TRBD2 matching 13 junction bases. Sequencing was carried out using CD4+ T cells from blood buffy coats. In nucleotide form, the sequence is TGTGCCAGCTCCAGGGGCTTACTAGCGGGGGGGCCGGAGACCCAGTACTTC. It specifies CASSRGLLAGGPETQYF.